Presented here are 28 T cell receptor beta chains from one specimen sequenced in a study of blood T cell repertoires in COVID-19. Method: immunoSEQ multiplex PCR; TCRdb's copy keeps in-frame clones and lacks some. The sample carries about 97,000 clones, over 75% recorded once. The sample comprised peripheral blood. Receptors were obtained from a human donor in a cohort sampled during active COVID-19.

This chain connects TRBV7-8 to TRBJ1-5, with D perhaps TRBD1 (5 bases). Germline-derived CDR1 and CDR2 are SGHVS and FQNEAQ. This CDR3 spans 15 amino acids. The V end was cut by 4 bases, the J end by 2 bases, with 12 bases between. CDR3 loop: CASSSERGGNQPQHF. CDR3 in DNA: TGTGCCAGCAGCTCAGAACGGGGGGGCAATCAGCCCCAGCATTTT.

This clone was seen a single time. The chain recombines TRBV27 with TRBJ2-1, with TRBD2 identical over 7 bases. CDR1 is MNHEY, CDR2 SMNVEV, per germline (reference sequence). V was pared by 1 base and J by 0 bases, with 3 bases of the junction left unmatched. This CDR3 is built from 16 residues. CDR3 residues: CASSLLGGSSYNEQFF. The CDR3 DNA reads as TGTGCCAGCAGTTTATTAGGCGGGAGCTCCTACAATGAGCAGTTCTTC.

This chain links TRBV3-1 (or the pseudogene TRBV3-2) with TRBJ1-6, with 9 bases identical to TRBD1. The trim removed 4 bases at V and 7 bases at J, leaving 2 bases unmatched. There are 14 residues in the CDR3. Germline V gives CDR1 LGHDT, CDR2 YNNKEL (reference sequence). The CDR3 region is CASSLGTGNSPLHF. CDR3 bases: TGTGCCAGCAGCCTCGGGACAGGGAATTCACCCCTCCACTTT.

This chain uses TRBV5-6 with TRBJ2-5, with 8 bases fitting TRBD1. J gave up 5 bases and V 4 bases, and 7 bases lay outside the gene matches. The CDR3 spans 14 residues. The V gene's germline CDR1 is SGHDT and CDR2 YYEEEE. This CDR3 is CASSRTGTRETQYF. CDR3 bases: TGTGCCAGCAGCCGGACAGGGACGAGGGAGACCCAGTACTTC.

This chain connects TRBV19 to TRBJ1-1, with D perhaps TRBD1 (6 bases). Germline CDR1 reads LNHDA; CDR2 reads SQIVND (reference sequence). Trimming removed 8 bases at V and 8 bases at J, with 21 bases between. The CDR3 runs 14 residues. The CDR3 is CASGGSGRVTEAFF. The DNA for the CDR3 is TGTGCCAGTGGGGGCTCCGGAAGGGTCACCGAAGCTTTCTTT.

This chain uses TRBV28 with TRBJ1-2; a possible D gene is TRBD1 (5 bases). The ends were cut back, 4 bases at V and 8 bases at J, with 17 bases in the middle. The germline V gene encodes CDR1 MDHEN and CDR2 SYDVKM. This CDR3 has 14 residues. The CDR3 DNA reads TGTGCCAGCAGTTCGGGGGTGAGGGCGCGGGGCTACACCTTC. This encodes CASSSGVRARGYTF.

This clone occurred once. In nucleotides, the CDR3 is TGCGCCAGCAGCTTGGGACAGGGTCACCACGAGCAGTACTTC. This gives the protein CASSLGQGHHEQYF. The chain employs TRBV5-1 and TRBJ2-7, with 7 bases that match TRBD1. The CDR3 totals 14 residues. V lost 0 bases, J lost 5 bases, and 5 bases stayed unmatched. The germline gives CDR1 SGHRS, CDR2 YFSETQ.

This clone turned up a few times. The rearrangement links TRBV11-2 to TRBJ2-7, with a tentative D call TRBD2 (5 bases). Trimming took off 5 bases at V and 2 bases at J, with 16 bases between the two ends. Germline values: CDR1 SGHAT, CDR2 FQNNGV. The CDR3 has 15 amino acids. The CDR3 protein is CASSRVFLEAYEQYF. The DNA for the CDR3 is TGTGCCAGCAGCCGTGTCTTCCTGGAGGCCTACGAGCAGTACTTC. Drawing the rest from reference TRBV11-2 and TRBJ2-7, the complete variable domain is EAGVAQSPRYKIIEKRQSVAFWCNPISGHATLYWYQQILGQGPKLLIQFQNNGVVDDSQLPKDRFSAERLKGVDSTLKIQPAKLEDSAVYLCASSRVFLEAYEQYFGPGTRLTVT.

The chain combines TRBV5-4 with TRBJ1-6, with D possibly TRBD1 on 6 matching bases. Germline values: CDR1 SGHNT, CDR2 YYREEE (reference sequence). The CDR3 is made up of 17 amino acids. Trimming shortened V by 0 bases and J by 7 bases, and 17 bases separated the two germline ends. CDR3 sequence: CASSLEGGSGNNSPLHF. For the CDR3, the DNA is TGTGCCAGCAGCTTGGAAGGGGGATCGGGTAACAATTCACCCCTCCACTTT.

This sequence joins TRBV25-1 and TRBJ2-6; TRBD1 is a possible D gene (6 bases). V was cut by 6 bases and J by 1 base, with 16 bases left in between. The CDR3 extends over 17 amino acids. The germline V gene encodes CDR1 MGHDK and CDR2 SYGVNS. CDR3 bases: TGTGCCAGCAGCCGTGGACAGTCGCGATCTGGGGCCAACGTCCTGACTTTC. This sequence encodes CASSRGQSRSGANVLTF.

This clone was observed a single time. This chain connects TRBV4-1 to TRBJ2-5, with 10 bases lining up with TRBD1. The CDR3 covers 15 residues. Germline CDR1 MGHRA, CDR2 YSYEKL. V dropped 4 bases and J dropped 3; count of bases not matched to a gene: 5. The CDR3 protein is CASSRGQGLEETQYF. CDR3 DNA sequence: TGCGCCAGCAGCCGGGGACAGGGGCTAGAAGAGACCCAGTACTTC.

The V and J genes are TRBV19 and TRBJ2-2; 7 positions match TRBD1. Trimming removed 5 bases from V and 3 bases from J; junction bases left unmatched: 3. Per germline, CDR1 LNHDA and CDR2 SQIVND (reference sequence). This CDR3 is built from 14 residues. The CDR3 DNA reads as TGTGCCAGTAGTCCTCAGGGGGACACCGGGGAGCTGTTTTTT. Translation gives CASSPQGDTGELFF.

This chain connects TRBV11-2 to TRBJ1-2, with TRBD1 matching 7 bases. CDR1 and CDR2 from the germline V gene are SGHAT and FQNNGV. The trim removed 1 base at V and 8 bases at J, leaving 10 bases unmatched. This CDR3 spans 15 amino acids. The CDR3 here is CASSLGFAGGLGYTF. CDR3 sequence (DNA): TGTGCCAGCAGCTTAGGGTTTGCAGGGGGTCTGGGCTACACCTTC.

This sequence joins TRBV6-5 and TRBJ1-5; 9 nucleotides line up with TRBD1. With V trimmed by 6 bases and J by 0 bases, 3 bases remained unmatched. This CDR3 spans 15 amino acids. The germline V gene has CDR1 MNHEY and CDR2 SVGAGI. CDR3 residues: CASRRTGVSNQPQHF. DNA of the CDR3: TGTGCCAGCAGGCGGACAGGGGTTAGCAATCAGCCCCAGCATTTT.

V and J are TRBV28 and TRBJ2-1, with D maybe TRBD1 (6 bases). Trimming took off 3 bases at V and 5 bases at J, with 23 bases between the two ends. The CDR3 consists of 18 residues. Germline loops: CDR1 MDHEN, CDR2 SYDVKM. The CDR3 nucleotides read TGTGCCAGCAGTTTCCCCGTAAGGGGGACGATTGAGGACAATGAGCAGTTCTTC. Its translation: CASSFPVRGTIEDNEQFF.

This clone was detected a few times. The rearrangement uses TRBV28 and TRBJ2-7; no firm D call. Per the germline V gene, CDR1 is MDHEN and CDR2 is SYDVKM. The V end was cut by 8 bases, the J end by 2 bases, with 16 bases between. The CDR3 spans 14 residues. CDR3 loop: CASSVHSFPYEQYF. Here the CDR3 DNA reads TGTGCCAGCTCGGTTCATTCCTTTCCCTACGAGCAGTACTTC.

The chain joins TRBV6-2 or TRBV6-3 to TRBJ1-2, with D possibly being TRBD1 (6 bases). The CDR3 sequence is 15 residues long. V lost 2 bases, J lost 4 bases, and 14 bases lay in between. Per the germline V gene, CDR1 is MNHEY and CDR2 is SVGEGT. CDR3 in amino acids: CASSYRYRVAYGYTF. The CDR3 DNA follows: TGTGCCAGCAGTTACAGATACAGGGTGGCCTATGGCTACACCTTC.

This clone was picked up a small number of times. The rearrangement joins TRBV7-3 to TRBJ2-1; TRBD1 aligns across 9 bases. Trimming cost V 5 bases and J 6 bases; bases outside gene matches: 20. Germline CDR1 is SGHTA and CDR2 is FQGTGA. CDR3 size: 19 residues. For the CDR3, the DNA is TGTGCCAGCAGCCCTACAGGGGGCCTATCTCCGACTGGAACCAATGAGCAGTTCTTC. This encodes CASSPTGGLSPTGTNEQFF.

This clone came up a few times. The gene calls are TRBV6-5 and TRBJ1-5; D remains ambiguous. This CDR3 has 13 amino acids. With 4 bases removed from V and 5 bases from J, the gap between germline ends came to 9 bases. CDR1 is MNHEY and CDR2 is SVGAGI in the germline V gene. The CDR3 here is CASSSTRDQPQHF. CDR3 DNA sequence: TGTGCCAGCAGTTCGACAAGAGATCAGCCCCAGCATTTT.

The CDR3 sequence is CASSLGGGSIYEQYF. The CDR3 DNA reads TGCGCCAGCAGCTTGGGTGGCGGGAGTATCTACGAGCAGTACTTC. The chain combines TRBV5-1 with TRBJ2-7, with 7 bases aligning to TRBD2. V was pared by 0 bases and J by 3 bases, with 6 bases of the junction left unmatched. The CDR3 sequence is 15 residues long. CDR1 and CDR2 from the germline V gene are SGHRS and YFSETQ. Based on the CDR3 plus reference TRBV5-1 and TRBJ2-7, the full variable domain is KAGVTQTPRYLIKTRGQQVTLSCSPISGHRSVSWYQQTPGQGLQFLFEYFSETQRNKGNFPGRFSGRQFSNSRSEMNVSTLELGDSALYLCASSLGGGSIYEQYFGPGTRLTVT.

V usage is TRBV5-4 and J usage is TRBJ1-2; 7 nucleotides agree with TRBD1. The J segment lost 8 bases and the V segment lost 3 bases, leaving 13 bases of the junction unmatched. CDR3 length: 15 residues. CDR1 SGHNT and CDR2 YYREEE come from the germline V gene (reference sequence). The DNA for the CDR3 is TGTGCCAGCAGCTCCCCAGGGACAGCCGACGAGGGCTACACCTTC. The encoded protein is CASSSPGTADEGYTF.

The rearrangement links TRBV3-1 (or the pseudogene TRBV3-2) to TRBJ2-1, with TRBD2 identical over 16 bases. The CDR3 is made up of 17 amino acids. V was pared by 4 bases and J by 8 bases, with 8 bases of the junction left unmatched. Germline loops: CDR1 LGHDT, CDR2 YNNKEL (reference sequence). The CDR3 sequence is CASSPGLAGGIAHEQFF. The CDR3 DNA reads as TGTGCCAGCAGCCCGGGACTAGCGGGAGGGATAGCGCATGAGCAGTTCTTC.

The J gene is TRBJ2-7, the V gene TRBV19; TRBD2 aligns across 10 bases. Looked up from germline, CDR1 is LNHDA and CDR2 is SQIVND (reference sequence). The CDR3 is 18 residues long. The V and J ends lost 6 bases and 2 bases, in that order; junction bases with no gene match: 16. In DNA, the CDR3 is TGTGCCAGTAGCCAGGGGGTGGCTAGCGGGAGTTTCACCTACGAGCAGTACTTC. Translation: CASSQGVASGSFTYEQYF.

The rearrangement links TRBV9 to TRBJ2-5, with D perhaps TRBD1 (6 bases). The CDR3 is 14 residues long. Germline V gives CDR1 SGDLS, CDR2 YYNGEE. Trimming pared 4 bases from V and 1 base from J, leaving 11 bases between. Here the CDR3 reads CASSRGQSQETQYF. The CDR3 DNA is TGTGCCAGCAGCCGCGGACAGAGCCAAGAGACCCAGTACTTC.

Here the CDR3 DNA reads TGTGCCAGCAGCCCTGCCGGGGAGCTGTTTTTT. Its translation is CASSPAGELFF. The chain is built from TRBV7-9 and TRBJ2-2; D uncertain. Germline V CDR1 and CDR2: SEHNR, FQNEAQ (reference sequence). With 5 bases removed from V and 6 bases from J, the gap between germline ends came to 4 bases. This CDR3 is 11 amino acids long.

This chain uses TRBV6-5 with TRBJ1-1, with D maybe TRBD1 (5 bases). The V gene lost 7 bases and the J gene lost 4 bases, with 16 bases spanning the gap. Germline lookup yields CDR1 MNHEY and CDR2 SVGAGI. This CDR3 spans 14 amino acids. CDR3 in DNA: TGTGCCAGCACTACCAAGGGGTTGGGCACTGAAGCTTTCTTT. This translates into CASTTKGLGTEAFF.

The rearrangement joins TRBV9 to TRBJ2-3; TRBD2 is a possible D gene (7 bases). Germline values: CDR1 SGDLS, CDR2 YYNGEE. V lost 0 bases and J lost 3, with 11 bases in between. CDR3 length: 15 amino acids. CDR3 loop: CASSVAGGLTDTQYF. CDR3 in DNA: TGTGCCAGCAGCGTAGCGGGGGGCCTTACAGATACGCAGTATTTT.

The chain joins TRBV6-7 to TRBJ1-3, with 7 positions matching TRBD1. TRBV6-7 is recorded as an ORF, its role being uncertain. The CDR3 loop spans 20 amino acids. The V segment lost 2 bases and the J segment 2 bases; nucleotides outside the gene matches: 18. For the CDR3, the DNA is TGTGCCAGCAGTTACCCTGGACAGGTCGGAGCCCCTTTGGCTGGAAACACCATATATTTT. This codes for CASSYPGQVGAPLAGNTIYF.